This T cell receptor (beta chain) was sequenced for a study of blood T cells in healthy people across ages. A sample-barcoded 5' primer and a J-beta primer mix were used in a second PCR of about 6 to 11 cycles. Carrying 12 random nucleotides, a template-switch adaptor labeled each individual cDNA molecule. TCRdb passed the 5' RACE reads through MiXCR, listing each CDR3 protein once. The repertoire holds hundreds of thousands of distinct CDR3 sequences, with about 21% as singletons. Collection of around 10 milliliters of peripheral blood was performed for each donor. This clonotype was counted between two and nine times. V gave up 0 bases and J gave up 6 bases, with 16 bases separating them. Germline loops: CDR1 SGHDT, CDR2 YYEEEE. The CDR3 is 15 amino acids.

The clonotype was recovered from a man in his 70s in good health. The specimen sequenced was blood. This rearrangement joins TRBV5-6 to TRBJ2-7; perhaps TRBD1 as D (5 bases). The CDR3 here is CASSLASGLRGEQYF. The DNA for the CDR3 is TGTGCCAGCAGCTTGGCCTCAGGGTTGCGTGGCGAGCAGTACTTC.